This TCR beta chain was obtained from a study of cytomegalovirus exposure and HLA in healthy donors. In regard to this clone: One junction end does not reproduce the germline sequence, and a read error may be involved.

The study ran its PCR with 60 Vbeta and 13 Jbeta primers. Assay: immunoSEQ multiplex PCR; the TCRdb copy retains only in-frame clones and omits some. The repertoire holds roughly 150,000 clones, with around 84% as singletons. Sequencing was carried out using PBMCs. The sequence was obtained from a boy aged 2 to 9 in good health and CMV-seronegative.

The CDR3 nucleotides are TGTTGCGTGGGGCGGACGGCCTACGAGCAGTACTTC. Translated: CCVGRTAYEQYF. The chain has TRBV29-1 and TRBJ2-7, with D maybe TRBD1 (5 bases). The CDR3 totals 12 residues. The germline V gene has CDR1 SQVTM and CDR2 ANQGSEA.